These 5 T cell receptor beta chains originate from one sample sequenced in a study of radiotherapy plus CTLA-4 blockade in lung cancer. Measured with immunoSEQ multiplex PCR; TCRdb has only the in-frame clones, and not every one. The repertoire holds tens of thousands of clones, with 75% to 80% as singletons. Material: peripheral blood, obtained from a patient treated with radiotherapy plus ipilimumab. The receptors derive from a human donor with non-small cell lung cancer whose response to radiotherapy plus ipilimumab could not be evaluated.

The gene calls are TRBV14 and TRBJ2-5; D perhaps matches TRBD1 (5 bases). Matching the DNA end better, TRBJ2-7 makes the J call doubtful. CDR3 length: 15 amino acids. Germline V lookup: CDR1 SGHDN, CDR2 FVKESK. The chain's CDR3 is CASSQTTGYDYEQYF. The CDR3 DNA sequence: TGTGCCAGCAGCCAAACAACAGGCTACGATTACGAGCAGTACTTC.

The gene calls are TRBV9 and TRBJ2-5; perhaps TRBD2 as D (6 bases). The CDR3 covers 18 residues. Germline CDR1 is SGDLS and CDR2 is YYNGEE. Trimming pared 4 bases from V and 2 bases from J, leaving 24 bases between. CDR3 in DNA: TGTGCCAGCAGCCCTCCCCCCGTTTTTGCGGGGCCTCAAGAGACCCAGTACTTC. Its translation: CASSPPPVFAGPQETQYF.

The chain has TRBV4-1 and TRBJ2-4; D unclear. Per germline, CDR1 MGHRA and CDR2 YSYEKL. V was clipped by 7 bases and J by 11 bases, with 6 bases between them. This CDR3 is 9 amino acids long. This CDR3 is CASKSVQYF. The CDR3 DNA reads as TGCGCCAGCAAGAGTGTTCAGTACTTC.

This rearrangement joins TRBV28 to TRBJ1-2; D might be TRBD1 (6 bases). V lost 3 bases, J lost 0 bases, and 8 bases lay in between. Germline V gives CDR1 MDHEN, CDR2 SYDVKM. This CDR3 comprises 14 residues. The CDR3 reads CASSLWGPNYGYTF. The CDR3 bases are TGTGCCAGCAGTTTGTGGGGGCCTAACTATGGCTACACCTTC.

CDR3 amino acids: CSVARGGGLGGEQYF. The DNA for the CDR3 is TGCAGCGTTGCCCGGGGGGGTGGGCTGGGAGGCGAGCAGTACTTC. This chain joins TRBV29-1 and TRBJ2-7, with 8 bases matching TRBD2. Germline V gene sequence: CDR1 SQVTM, CDR2 ANQGSEA. This CDR3 has 15 residues. With 4 bases clipped from V and 6 bases from J, the junction kept 14 bases outside the gene matches.